Included here is one TCR beta chain sequence, with context. Its antigen is not known. These archived tumors were resected from patients never given neoadjuvant therapy beforehand. CDR3 length: 15 amino acids. Germline V gene lookup returns CDR1 LNHDA and CDR2 SQIVND (reference sequence). The V and J ends lost 3 bases and 8 bases, in that order; junction bases with no gene match: 9. The repertoire was sequenced with immunoSEQ multiplex PCR; TCRdb's copy has only in-frame clones and lacks some. The table has about 8,900 clones, roughly 50% seen once. The entry originates in a study of CXCR4 blockade with PD-1 therapy in pancreatic cancer. Study-wide results and caveats: Convergent selection by common tumor antigens was suggested by nucleotide rearrangement counts.

The V gene is TRBV19, the J gene TRBJ2-2, with 7 positions matching TRBD2. The receptor's source is a human donor with pancreatic ductal adenocarcinoma. What was sequenced was tumor tissue. CDR3 amino acids: CASSIAASGPGELFF. The CDR3 DNA is TGTGCCAGTAGTATTGCAGCTAGCGGACCGGGGGAGCTGTTTTTT.